Following are 20 T cell receptor beta chains from one sample sequenced in a study of vaccination and CD4 T cells after COVID-19. Their target antigens are unknown. Treatment in this sample: approximately 9-day PBMC culture with coronavirus spike peptide pools or control peptides (ViraFEST assay). Sequencing of cultured CD4+ T cell DNA used the Oncomine TCR Beta short-read assay. Using its own MiXCR run on the PCR reads, TCRdb lists one record per CDR3 protein. The sample consists of more than 20,000 distinct CDR3 sequences, around half of them appearing once. Sample: CD4+ T cells from blood, cultured in vitro, taken before SARS-CoV-2 vaccination. These receptor sequences come from a human donor who received a COVID-19 vaccine.

The rearrangement joins TRBV2 to TRBJ2-7; D tentatively fits TRBD1 or TRBD2 (5 bases each). V dropped 8 bases and J dropped 2 bases, with 13 bases sitting between them. The CDR3 runs 13 residues. The germline V gene has CDR1 SNHLY and CDR2 FYNNEI. The CDR3 DNA is TGTGCCAGCTCCCGGGGCTTCACCTACGAGCAGTACTTC. Protein product: CASSRGFTYEQYF.

This clonotype was picked up one time. CDR3 region: CASSWGPGPNTEAFF. CDR3 bases: TGTGCCAGCAGTTGGGGCCCGGGACCGAACACTGAAGCTTTCTTT. The V call is TRBV12-3 or TRBV12-4, the J call TRBJ1-1, with D perhaps matching TRBD1 (5 bases). V lost 4 bases to trimming and J lost 1 base, with 13 bases between them. CDR3 length: 15 residues.

The table lists this clonotype with a count of one. CDR3 region: CASSIGTDNEKLFF. The CDR3 bases are TGTGCCAGTAGTATCGGGACAGACAATGAAAAACTGTTTTTT. The genes are TRBV19 and TRBJ1-4, with 7 bases lining up with TRBD1. Germline V gene lookup returns CDR1 LNHDA and CDR2 SQIVND (reference sequence). This CDR3 has 14 amino acids. Trimming removed 3 bases from V and 5 bases from J; junction bases left unmatched: 3. The full variable domain, rest sourced from reference TRBV19 and TRBJ1-4, is DGGITQSPKYLFRKEGQNVTLSCEQNLNHDAMYWYRQDPGQGLRLIYYSQIVNDFQKGDIAEGYSVSREKKESFPLTVTSAQKNPTAFYLCASSIGTDNEKLFFGSGTQLSVL.

This clonotype has only a few counts. J is TRBJ2-5 and V is TRBV20-1; 7 nucleotides align to TRBD2. The CDR3 sequence is 13 residues long. The V gene end was trimmed by 1 base and the J gene end by 5 bases; junction bases not matched to a gene: 4. Looked up from germline, CDR1 is DFQATT and CDR2 is SNEGSKA (reference sequence). The CDR3 coding sequence is TGCAGTGCTAGAGTCGTGGGGGGGGAGACCCAGTACTTC. It is translated as CSARVVGGETQYF.

This clonotype was counted between two and nine times. V is TRBV12-3 or TRBV12-4 and J is TRBJ1-2, with a tentative D call TRBD1 (6 bases). The V and J ends lost 5 bases and 0 bases respectively, with 22 bases between them. This CDR3 spans 18 amino acids. Written as DNA, the CDR3 is TGTGCCAGCAGTCTCTCCGATTGGACAGAGTTCTCTAACTATGGCTACACCTTC. Amino acids: CASSLSDWTEFSNYGYTF.

This chain uses TRBV20-1 with TRBJ2-1; TRBD2 aligns across 10 bases. Germline CDR1 DFQATT, CDR2 SNEGSKA (reference sequence). With V trimmed by 4 bases and J by 2 bases, 11 bases remained unmatched. The length of the CDR3 is 17 residues. The CDR3 protein is CSAISQFLAGAYNEQFF. The CDR3 bases are TGCAGTGCTATTAGTCAATTCCTAGCGGGGGCCTACAATGAGCAGTTCTTC.

Only a few counts were recorded for this clonotype. This chain connects TRBV19 to TRBJ1-5; D is ambiguous. CDR1 LNHDA and CDR2 SQIVND come from the germline V gene (reference sequence). The germline V and J ends were trimmed by 0 bases and 1 base, with 4 bases remaining between them. This CDR3 is built from 14 residues. CDR3 in amino acids: CASSIEKSNQPQHF. The CDR3 bases are TGTGCCAGTAGTATAGAGAAAAGCAATCAGCCCCAGCATTTT.

This chain uses TRBV24-1 with TRBJ2-1; possible D gene TRBD2, 5 bases. V shed 1 base and J shed 8 bases, with 14 bases lying between them. This CDR3 has 15 residues. Germline CDR1 and CDR2: KGHDR and SFDVKD. The chain's CDR3 is CATSDFAPDGDEQFF. The CDR3 nucleotides are TGTGCCACCAGTGATTTTGCCCCGGACGGGGATGAGCAGTTCTTC.

The chain's CDR3 is CASSPRWGPGAGYTF. CDR3 sequence (DNA): TGTGCCAGCAGCCCCCGGTGGGGACCGGGTGCTGGCTACACCTTC. The chain carries TRBV11-2 and TRBJ1-2, with D maybe TRBD1 (5 bases). V lost 5 bases and J lost 7, with 20 bases in between. Per the germline V gene, CDR1 is SGHAT and CDR2 is FQNNGV. CDR3 length: 15 residues.

The V and J genes are TRBV19 and TRBJ1-2; possibly TRBD1 for D (6 bases). This CDR3 is built from 16 residues. Trimming removed 8 bases from V and 4 bases from J, with 23 bases in between. The germline V gene encodes CDR1 LNHDA and CDR2 SQIVND (reference sequence). CDR3 region: CASGQRGGPYGYGYTF. DNA of the CDR3: TGTGCCAGTGGACAAAGGGGGGGGCCCTACGGCTATGGCTACACCTTC.

The J gene is TRBJ1-5, the V gene TRBV19; D may be TRBD1 (5 bases). CDR3 size: 14 residues. Trimming stripped 7 bases from V and 6 bases from J, with 16 bases between. Per the germline V gene, CDR1 is LNHDA and CDR2 is SQIVND (reference sequence). The CDR3 region is CASKRSAGSQPQHF. Here the CDR3 DNA reads TGTGCCAGTAAGCGTTCCGCAGGGAGTCAGCCCCAGCATTTT.

The V and J genes are TRBV2 and TRBJ2-7; the D is unclear. Trimming pared 6 bases from V and 6 bases from J, leaving 15 bases between. CDR3 size: 13 residues. Germline V CDR1 and CDR2: SNHLY, FYNNEI. Here the CDR3 reads CASSPNTLSEQYF. For the CDR3, the DNA is TGTGCCAGCAGCCCCAACACCTTGAGCGAGCAGTACTTC.

The chain's CDR3 is CASSLLNTGELFF. The CDR3 DNA sequence: TGTGCCAGCAGTTTGCTGAACACCGGGGAGCTGTTTTTT. The chain combines TRBV6-5 with TRBJ2-2; no clear D. This CDR3 spans 13 amino acids. V lost 4 bases to trimming and J lost 1 base, with 4 bases between them. Per germline, CDR1 MNHEY and CDR2 SVGAGI.

The V and J genes are TRBV7-2 and TRBJ2-5, with 9 bases that match TRBD2. J gave up 5 bases and V 1 base, and 5 bases lay outside the gene matches. The germline CDR1 and CDR2 sequences are SGHTA and FQGNSA. The CDR3 sequence is 15 residues long. The CDR3 region is CASSLEGLAGETQYF. The CDR3 DNA reads TGTGCCAGCAGCTTAGAGGGACTAGCCGGGGAGACCCAGTACTTC.

This chain links TRBV12-5 with TRBJ1-1; 8 bases line up with TRBD1. This CDR3 has 13 amino acids. V was pared by 2 bases and J by 6 bases, with 2 bases of the junction left unmatched. Germline CDR1 reads LGHNT; CDR2 reads FRNRAP. The CDR3 loop is CASGLIQGAEAFF. DNA for the CDR3: TGTGCTAGTGGTTTGATACAGGGGGCTGAAGCTTTCTTT.

This clonotype was observed a few times. The junction does not match germline at one end; this may be a read error. The J gene is TRBJ2-5, the V gene TRBV6-1, with TRBD2 identical over 13 bases. CDR1 is MNHNS, CDR2 SASEGT, per germline. The CDR3 is 15 amino acids. CDR3 DNA sequence: TGTGCCAGCAGGGAACTAGCGGGGGGGCCAGAGACCCAGTACTTT. Its protein is CASRELAGGPETQYF.

A few counts support this clonotype. The genes are TRBV6-5 and TRBJ1-2; D might be TRBD1 (6 bases). V was pared by 0 bases and J by 1 base, with 18 bases between. CDR3 length equals 18 residues. In germline, CDR1 is MNHEY, CDR2 SVGAGI. CDR3 sequence (DNA): TGTGCCAGCAGTTACTCGAATTTGACAGGACCTGTTAACTATGGCTACACCTTC. It yields the protein CASSYSNLTGPVNYGYTF.

The chain combines TRBV6-4 with TRBJ1-6, with 7 bases lining up with TRBD1. CDR3 length: 15 residues. V trimming: 4 bases; J trimming: 8 bases; junction bases outside the gene matches: 8. Germline V lookup: CDR1 MRHNA, CDR2 SNTAGT. The CDR3 nucleotides read TGTGCCAGCAGTGCCAGGGACAGTCCTTATTCACCCCTCCACTTT. Translating gives CASSARDSPYSPLHF.

Only a few counts were recorded for this clonotype. The rearrangement joins TRBV11-3 to TRBJ1-6; no definite D call. The CDR3 sequence is 14 residues long. Germline CDR1 SGHNT, CDR2 YENEEA. The ends were cut back, 5 bases at V and 7 bases at J, with 12 bases in the middle. In DNA, the CDR3 is TGTGCCAGCAGCCTACGGGTCCTGAATTCACCCCTCCACTTT. Protein product: CASSLRVLNSPLHF. The whole variable domain, remainder taken from reference TRBV11-3 and TRBJ1-6, is EAGVVQSPRYKIIEKKQPVAFWCNPISGHNTLYWYLQNLGQGPELLIRYENEEAVDDSQLPKDRFSAERLKGVDSTLKIQPAELGDSAVYLCASSLRVLNSPLHFGNGTRLTVT.

V is TRBV5-1 and J is TRBJ2-5, with a tentative D call TRBD2 (5 bases). Germline V gene sequence: CDR1 SGHRS, CDR2 YFSETQ. V was trimmed by 0 bases and J by 0 bases, leaving 9 bases between them. The CDR3 length is 15 residues. CDR3 sequence reads: CASSLGGGDQETQYF. Here the CDR3 DNA reads TGCGCCAGCAGCTTGGGAGGAGGCGACCAAGAGACCCAGTACTTC.